These T cell receptor beta chains were read from a single sample in a study of early T cells in non-severe SARS-CoV-2 infection. TCRdb passed the 5' RACE reads through MiXCR, listing each CDR3 protein once. The table includes nearly 80,000 distinct CDR3 sequences, roughly 12% detected once. The sequencing sample was made of whole blood. These receptors all stem from an adult who was a healthcare worker with PCR-confirmed SARS-CoV-2 infection or an uninfected control (not recorded which). Both conserved end residues are part of each CDR3.

V gene	J gene	CDR3 protein
TRBV11-2	TRBJ2-4	CASSFLSGAVPKNIQYF
TRBV20-1	TRBJ2-7	CSARGRRNAGDEQYF
TRBV11-2	TRBJ1-3	CASSSGAFFSGNTIYF
TRBV2	TRBJ2-7	CASRDIRGSYEQYF
TRBV20-1	TRBJ1-1	CSAETGGITEAFF
TRBV12-3/TRBV12-4	TRBJ1-1	CASSLTESNTEAFF
TRBV7-2	TRBJ2-7	CASSPNGQGSSYF
TRBV3-1	TRBJ2-1	CASSQEGAVLYNEQFF
TRBV4-3	TRBJ2-1	CASSPTGGPVNEQFF
TRBV4-3	TRBJ2-5	CASSQLTSGAGAETQYF
TRBV20-1	TRBJ2-5	CSAITGEETQYF
TRBV4-3	TRBJ2-5	CASSQDRANQETQYF
TRBV7-9	TRBJ2-7	CASSFGPLGEQYF
TRBV6-5	TRBJ1-6	CASSYGGNGSPLHF
TRBV27	TRBJ2-1	CASSLSGRPEQFF
TRBV6-2/TRBV6-3	TRBJ2-1	CASSYISGSHDEQFF
TRBV6-2/TRBV6-3	TRBJ2-5	CASSPGGAIETQYF